The clone carrying this T cell receptor beta chain was seen once. Per the authors' pipeline: Nucleated cell counts were estimated from reference gene primer amplification. The repertoire was sequenced with immunoSEQ multiplex PCR; TCRdb's copy has only in-frame clones and lacks some. For V, J and clone size, that table is used; D and trimming come from the DNA. Of roughly 330,000 clones in the sample, around 92% were seen once. CDR1 is MNHEY and CDR2 is SMNVEV in the germline V gene (reference sequence). The CDR3 consists of 14 residues. J gave up 7 bases and V 3 bases, and 6 bases lay outside the gene matches. This sample stems from a study of blood T cell repertoires in COVID-19. Background on the study: The origin of the acute and convalescent COVID-19 samples was the United States, Italy and Spain. Sample material is recorded as cDNA or gDNA derived from T cells, B-cell-depleted T cells, or PBMCs.

The chain employs TRBV27 and TRBJ1-2; the match to TRBD1 covers 9 bases. Sequenced material: peripheral blood. The TCR was taken from a man younger than 35 who had recovered from COVID-19. The CDR3 bases are TGTGCCAGCAGTTTGAGGGGGACAGGGATTGGCTACACCTTC. It translates to CASSLRGTGIGYTF.